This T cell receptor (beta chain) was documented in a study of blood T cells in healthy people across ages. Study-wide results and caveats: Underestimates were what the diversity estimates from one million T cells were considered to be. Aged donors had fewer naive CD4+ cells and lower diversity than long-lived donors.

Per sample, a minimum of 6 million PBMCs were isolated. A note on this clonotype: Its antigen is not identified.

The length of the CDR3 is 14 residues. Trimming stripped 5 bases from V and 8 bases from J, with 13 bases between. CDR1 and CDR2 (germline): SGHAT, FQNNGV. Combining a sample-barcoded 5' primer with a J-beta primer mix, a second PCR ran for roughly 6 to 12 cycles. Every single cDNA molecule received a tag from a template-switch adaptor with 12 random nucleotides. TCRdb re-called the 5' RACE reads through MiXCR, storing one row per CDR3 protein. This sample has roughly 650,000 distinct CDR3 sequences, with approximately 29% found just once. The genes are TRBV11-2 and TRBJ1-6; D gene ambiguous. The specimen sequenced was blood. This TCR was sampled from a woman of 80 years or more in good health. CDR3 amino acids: CASSTGRQDSPLHF. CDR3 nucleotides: TGTGCCAGCAGCACCGGGCGTCAGGATTCACCCCTCCACTTT.